The 18 T cell receptor beta chains given below trace back to one sample, sequenced in a study of cytomegalovirus exposure and HLA in healthy donors. Use of 60 Vbeta and 13 Jbeta primers characterized the PCR. This table comes from immunoSEQ multiplex PCR, and its TCRdb copy is limited to in-frame clones, with some not included. There are fewer than 250,000 clones in the sample; 81% occur only once, and about 1.8% lies in the top ten. Sequenced: PBMCs. These receptors came from a man aged 18 to 29 in good health and CMV-seronegative.

The CDR3 here is CASSLGGGNSYEQYF. The DNA for the CDR3 is TGCGCCAGCAGCCTTGGGGGGGGCAACTCCTACGAGCAGTACTTC. V is TRBV4-3 and J is TRBJ2-7; tentative D call: TRBD2 (7 bases). V shed 4 bases and J shed 0 bases, with 13 bases lying between them. CDR3 size: 15 residues. CDR1 and CDR2 (germline): LGHNA, YSLEER.

This clone has a single count. V gene TRBV7-2 combines with J gene TRBJ2-7; 8 nucleotides line up with TRBD1. CDR1 is SGHTA, CDR2 FQGNSA, per germline. J gave up 8 bases and V 1 base, and 1 base lay outside the gene matches. This CDR3 spans 12 amino acids. The CDR3 DNA reads TGTGCCAGCAGCTTAGGGACAGGGCAGCAGTACTTC. Translated, it gives CASSLGTGQQYF.

This chain links TRBV5-1 with TRBJ2-7; TRBD1 matches 8 bases. V lost 4 bases and J lost 0; bases outside the gene matches: 3. There are 14 residues in the CDR3. Germline V gives CDR1 SGHRS, CDR2 YFSETQ. The CDR3 DNA sequence: TGCGCCAGCAGCCCGGGACAGGTCTCCTACGAGCAGTACTTC. Translated, it gives CASSPGQVSYEQYF.

This clone occurred a few times. This rearrangement joins TRBV29-1 to TRBJ2-2; 9 bases map to TRBD1. The CDR3 runs 14 residues. V dropped 6 bases and J dropped 1; count of bases not matched to a gene: 3. The V gene's germline CDR1 is SQVTM and CDR2 ANQGSEA. The CDR3 spells CSVPGQGNTGELFF. CDR3 coding DNA: TGCAGCGTGCCGGGACAGGGGAACACCGGGGAGCTGTTTTTT.

This sequence joins TRBV18 and TRBJ1-2; possibly TRBD1 for D (5 bases). V was trimmed by 6 bases and J by 2 bases, leaving 13 bases between them. This CDR3 is built from 14 residues. Per the germline V gene, CDR1 is KGHSH and CDR2 is LQKENI. In nucleotides, the CDR3 is TGTGCCAGCTCTCCCTCGACAGAGAACTATGGCTACACCTTC. Translating gives CASSPSTENYGYTF.

The gene calls are TRBV14 and TRBJ1-2; 7 bases line up with TRBD1. V lost 6 bases to trimming and J lost 7 bases; unmatched junction nucleotides: 5. The CDR3 is 12 residues long. CDR1 is SGHDN, CDR2 FVKESK, per germline. The CDR3 spells CASRRGRGGYTF. CDR3 DNA sequence: TGTGCCAGCAGGAGGGGGCGGGGTGGCTACACCTTC.

The chain joins TRBV5-4 to TRBJ2-1; possible D gene TRBD1, 5 bases. The germline gives CDR1 SGHNT, CDR2 YYREEE (reference sequence). This CDR3 is 13 amino acids long. Deletions cut 1 base from V and 9 bases from J, with 11 bases between. CDR3 loop: CASSLSGNGEQFF. The CDR3 region has the DNA TGTGCCAGCAGCTTGTCAGGGAATGGTGAGCAGTTCTTC. The full variable domain, with the rest looked up from reference TRBV5-4 and TRBJ2-1, is ETGVTQSPTHLIKTRGQQVTLRCSSQSGHNTVSWYQQALGQGPQFIFQYYREEENGRGNFPPRFSGLQFPNYSSELNVNALELDDSALYLCASSLSGNGEQFFGPGTRLTVL.

This sequence joins TRBV5-8 and TRBJ2-1, with 9 bases that match TRBD1. The CDR3 runs 16 residues. The V and J ends lost 6 bases and 7 bases, in that order; junction bases with no gene match: 14. CDR1 and CDR2 from the germline V gene are SGHTS and YDEGEE. CDR3 bases: TGTGCCAGCATAGGGGGGTTTGGGACAGGGAAAAATGAGCAGTTCTTC. Its translation is CASIGGFGTGKNEQFF.

J is TRBJ1-2 and V is TRBV18; 7 bases map to TRBD1. CDR1 is KGHSH and CDR2 is LQKENI in the germline V gene. The CDR3 has 13 amino acids. The J segment lost 3 bases and the V segment lost 8 bases, leaving 6 bases of the junction unmatched. CDR3 DNA sequence: TGTGCCAGCCACGACAGGGCAGACTATGGCTACACCTTC. Its protein is CASHDRADYGYTF.

V gene TRBV6-1 combines with J gene TRBJ2-3; TRBD2 matches 11 bases. CDR3 length: 16 residues. The germline V gene has CDR1 MNHNS and CDR2 SASEGT. V was clipped by 4 bases and J by 1 base; unmatched bases: 4. CDR3 region: CASSVLLAGGTDTQYF. CDR3 DNA sequence: TGTGCCAGCAGTGTCCTACTAGCGGGAGGCACAGATACGCAGTATTTT.

This rearrangement joins TRBV5-1 to TRBJ1-4; the match to TRBD1 covers 9 bases. The J segment lost 5 bases and the V segment lost 3 bases, leaving 2 bases of the junction unmatched. CDR3 length: 14 residues. Germline lookup yields CDR1 SGHRS and CDR2 YFSETQ. The CDR3: CASSSGTGNEKLFF. In nucleotides, the CDR3 is TGCGCCAGCAGCTCCGGGACAGGGAATGAAAAACTGTTTTTT.

The chain uses TRBV7-2 and TRBJ2-1; D remains ambiguous. Trimming stripped 5 bases from V and 3 bases from J, with 17 bases between. This CDR3 region has 16 residues. The germline V gene has CDR1 SGHTA and CDR2 FQGNSA. The CDR3 loop is CASSIRTDFRYNEQFF. In DNA form, the CDR3 reads TGTGCCAGCAGCATTCGAACAGATTTCCGCTACAATGAGCAGTTCTTC.

This clone has just one count. The V gene is TRBV7-2, the J gene TRBJ1-1, with no clear D. CDR3 length: 14 amino acids. CDR1 is SGHTA and CDR2 is FQGNSA in the germline V gene. The ends were cut back, 2 bases at V and 1 base at J, with 8 bases in the middle. The CDR3 sequence: CASSLTTTNTEAFF. CDR3 DNA: TGTGCCAGCAGCTTAACAACAACGAACACTGAAGCTTTCTTT. The complete variable domain, with remaining parts taken from reference TRBV7-2 and TRBJ1-1, reads GAGVSQSPSNKVTEKGKDVELRCDPISGHTALYWYRQSLGQGLEFLIYFQGNSAPDKSGLPSDRFSAERTGGSVSTLTIQRTQQEDSAVYLCASSLTTTNTEAFFGQGTRLTVV.

The gene calls are TRBV5-1 and TRBJ2-7, with D possibly TRBD1 on 8 matching bases. Looked up from germline, CDR1 is SGHRS and CDR2 is YFSETQ. Trimming took 0 bases from V and 3 from J, leaving 19 bases between them. This CDR3 has 17 residues. The CDR3 coding sequence is TGCGCCAGCAGCTTGGTTGGGGGGGCAGGGGGCCACTACGAGCAGTACTTC. Translated, it gives CASSLVGGAGGHYEQYF.

The genes are TRBV12-5 and TRBJ1-1, with TRBD1 identical over 10 bases. V lost 5 bases, J lost 0 bases, and 6 bases stayed unmatched. The CDR3 sequence is 16 residues long. Germline CDR1 LGHNT, CDR2 FRNRAP. The CDR3 coding sequence is TGTGCTAGTGGTAGGGACAGGGGTACTATGAACACTGAAGCTTTCTTT. This translates into CASGRDRGTMNTEAFF.

This chain connects TRBV6-6 to TRBJ2-7, with 9 nucleotides matching TRBD1. Germline values: CDR1 MNHNY, CDR2 SVGAGI (reference sequence). This CDR3 contains 15 residues. Losses at the gene ends were 6 bases for V and 0 bases for J; bases not matched to a gene: 6. In DNA form, the CDR3 reads TGTGCCAGCAGCCCCGGGACAGGGAGCTCCTACGAGCAGTACTTC. Protein sequence: CASSPGTGSSYEQYF.

The chain links TRBV18 to TRBJ1-3; unclear D gene. This CDR3 is built from 16 residues. V was shortened by 2 bases and J by 0 bases, with 11 bases between the two germline ends. Per the germline V gene, CDR1 is KGHSH and CDR2 is LQKENI. CDR3 nucleotide sequence: TGTGCCAGCTCACCAGCCTACCTCCTCTCTGGAAACACCATATATTTT. This sequence encodes CASSPAYLLSGNTIYF. Based on the CDR3 plus reference TRBV18 and TRBJ1-3, the full variable domain is NAGVMQNPRHLVRRRGQEARLRCSPMKGHSHVYWYRQLPEEGLKFMVYLQKENIIDESGMPKERFSAEFPKEGPSILRIQQVVRGDSAAYFCASSPAYLLSGNTIYFGEGSWLTVV.

The rearrangement links TRBV9 to TRBJ2-2; D remains ambiguous. V lost 0 bases to trimming and J lost 5 bases, with 17 bases between them. The CDR3 consists of 17 residues. Looked up from germline, CDR1 is SGDLS and CDR2 is YYNGEE. CDR3 in DNA: TGTGCCAGCAGCGTAGCTGGTTGGCAGGTACAAACCGGGGAGCTGTTTTTT. Translation gives CASSVAGWQVQTGELFF.